This T cell receptor beta chain was captured in a study of cytomegalovirus exposure and HLA in healthy donors. Study-wide results and limits: In a later analysis, an Asian-associated ancestry cluster reportedly showed fewer N-insertions than the roughly 730-donor mean.

Unmatched junction bases numbered 10, after V lost 6 bases and J lost 4 bases. There are 15 residues in the CDR3. Per the germline V gene, CDR1 is MDHEN and CDR2 is SYDVKM. On this clone itself: What it recognizes is unknown.

PCR amplification relied on 60 Vbeta primers (plus 13 Jbeta primers). The protocol was immunoSEQ multiplex PCR, while the TCRdb copy is restricted to in-frame clones and leaves out a portion. The data hold some 180,000 clones, with 70% to 80% observed a single time. The V gene is TRBV28, the J gene TRBJ1-2, with TRBD1 identical over 8 bases. Sequencing used PBMCs. The receptor's source is a male donor in good health and CMV-seronegative. The CDR3 loop is CASSMTGAPFYGYTF. The CDR3 region has the DNA TGTGCCAGCAGCATGACAGGGGCTCCTTTCTATGGCTACACCTTC.